There are a few counts of the clone carrying this T cell receptor beta chain. Its target is unknown. The source of the sample is a study of T cells in Graves' hyperthyroidism and ophthalmopathy. Study in general: Blood was drawn when the patient was first diagnosed and still untreated.

TCR beta CDR3 region amplification was performed from RNA transcripts. With the HTBI primer set, the TCR CDR3 went through a first round of RT-PCR. One entry per CDR3 protein, called by TCRdb with MiXCR from the multiplex PCR reads. The sample contains around 580,000 distinct CDR3 sequences, approximately 16% of which appear only once. Trimming shortened V by 2 bases and J by 5 bases, and 12 bases separated the two germline ends. The CDR3 sequence is 15 residues long. Per the germline V gene, CDR1 is MNHEY and CDR2 is SMNVEV (reference sequence). Findings and caveats of the study: Most clonotypes expanded in the thyroid (above 0.001) were also present in blood.

The PBMCs had their origin in 10 ml of fresh peripheral blood. The sequence was collected from a woman younger than 35 with Graves' hyperthyroidism. The genes are TRBV27 and TRBJ1-4, with no clear D. The sequenced sample consisted of blood. This chain's CDR3 is CASSLSGGPNEKLFF. The CDR3 DNA sequence: TGTGCCAGCAGTTTAAGCGGAGGTCCAAATGAAAAACTGTTTTTT.